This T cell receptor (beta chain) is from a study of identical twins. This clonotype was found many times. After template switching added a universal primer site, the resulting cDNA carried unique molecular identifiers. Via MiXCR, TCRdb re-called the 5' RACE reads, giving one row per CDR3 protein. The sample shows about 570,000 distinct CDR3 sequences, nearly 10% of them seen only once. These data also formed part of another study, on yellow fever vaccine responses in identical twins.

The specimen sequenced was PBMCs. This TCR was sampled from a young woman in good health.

The CDR3 nucleotides are TGTGCCAGCAGTTACTATTCGGGGCTAACTAGCACAGATACGCAGTATTTT. Protein sequence: CASSYYSGLTSTDTQYF. The rearrangement links TRBV6-5 to TRBJ2-3; D is perhaps TRBD1 or TRBD2 (5 bases each). The CDR3 length is 17 residues. Germline CDR1 is MNHEY and CDR2 is SVGAGI. Trimming pared 1 base from V and 0 bases from J, leaving 14 bases between.